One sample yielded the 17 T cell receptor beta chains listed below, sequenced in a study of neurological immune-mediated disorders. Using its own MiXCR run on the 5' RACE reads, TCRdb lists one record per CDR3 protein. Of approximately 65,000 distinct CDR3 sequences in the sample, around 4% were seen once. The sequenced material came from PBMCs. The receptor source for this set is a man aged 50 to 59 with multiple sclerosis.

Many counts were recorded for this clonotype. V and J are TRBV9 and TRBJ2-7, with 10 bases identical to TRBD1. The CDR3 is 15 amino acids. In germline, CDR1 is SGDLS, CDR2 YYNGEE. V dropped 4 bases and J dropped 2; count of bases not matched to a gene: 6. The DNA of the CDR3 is TGTGCCAGCAGCCCCGGGACAGGGGATGCCTACGAGCAGTACTTC. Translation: CASSPGTGDAYEQYF.

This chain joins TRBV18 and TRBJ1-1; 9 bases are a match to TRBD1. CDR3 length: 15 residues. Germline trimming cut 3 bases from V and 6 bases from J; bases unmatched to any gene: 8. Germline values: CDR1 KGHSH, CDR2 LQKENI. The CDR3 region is CASSPRRDRASEAFF. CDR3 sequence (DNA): TGTGCCAGCTCACCGAGACGGGACAGGGCCTCTGAAGCTTTCTTT. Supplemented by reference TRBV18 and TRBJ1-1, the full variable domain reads NAGVMQNPRHLVRRRGQEARLRCSPMKGHSHVYWYRQLPEEGLKFMVYLQKENIIDESGMPKERFSAEFPKEGPSILRIQQVVRGDSAAYFCASSPRRDRASEAFFGQGTRLTVV.

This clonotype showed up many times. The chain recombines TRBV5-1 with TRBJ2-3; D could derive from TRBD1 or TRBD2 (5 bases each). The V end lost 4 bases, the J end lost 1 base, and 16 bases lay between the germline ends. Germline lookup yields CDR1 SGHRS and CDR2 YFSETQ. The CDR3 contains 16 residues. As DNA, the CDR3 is TGCGCCAGCAGCGCCCTCCCCGGGGCTGGCACAGATACGCAGTATTTT. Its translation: CASSALPGAGTDTQYF.

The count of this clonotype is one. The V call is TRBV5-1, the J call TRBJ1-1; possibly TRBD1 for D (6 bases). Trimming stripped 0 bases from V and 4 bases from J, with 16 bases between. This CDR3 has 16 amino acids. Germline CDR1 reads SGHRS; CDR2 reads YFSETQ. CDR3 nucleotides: TGCGCCAGCAGCTTGGTAACAGGGTCGAGGGGCACTGAAGCTTTCTTT. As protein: CASSLVTGSRGTEAFF.

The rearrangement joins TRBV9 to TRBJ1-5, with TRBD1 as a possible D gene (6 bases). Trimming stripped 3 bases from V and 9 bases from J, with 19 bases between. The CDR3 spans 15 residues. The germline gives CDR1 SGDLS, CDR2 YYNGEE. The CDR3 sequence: CASSAAVGGSAPQHF. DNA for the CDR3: TGTGCCAGCAGCGCCGCTGTCGGGGGCAGTGCGCCCCAGCATTTT.

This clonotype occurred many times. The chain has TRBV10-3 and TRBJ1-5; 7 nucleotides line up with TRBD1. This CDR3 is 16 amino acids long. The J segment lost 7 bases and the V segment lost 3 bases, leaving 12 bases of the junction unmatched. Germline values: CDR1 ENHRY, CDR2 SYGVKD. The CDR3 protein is CAISERPGKQGQPQHF. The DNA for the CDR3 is TGTGCCATCAGTGAACGCCCGGGAAAACAGGGGCAGCCCCAGCATTTT.

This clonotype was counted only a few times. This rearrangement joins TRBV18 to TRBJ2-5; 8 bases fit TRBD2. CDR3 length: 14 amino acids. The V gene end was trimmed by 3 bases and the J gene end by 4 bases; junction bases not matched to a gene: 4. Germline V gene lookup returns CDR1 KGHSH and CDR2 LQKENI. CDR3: CASSPTGGPETQYF. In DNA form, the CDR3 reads TGTGCCAGCTCACCTACGGGAGGGCCAGAGACCCAGTACTTC.

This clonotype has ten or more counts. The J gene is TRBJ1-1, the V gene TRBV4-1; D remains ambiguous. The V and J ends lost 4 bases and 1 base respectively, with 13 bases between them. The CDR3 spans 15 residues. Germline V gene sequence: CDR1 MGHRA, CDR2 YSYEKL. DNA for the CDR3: TGCGCCAGCAGCCTAGTTAGTCGGGGGAACACTGAAGCTTTCTTT. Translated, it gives CASSLVSRGNTEAFF.

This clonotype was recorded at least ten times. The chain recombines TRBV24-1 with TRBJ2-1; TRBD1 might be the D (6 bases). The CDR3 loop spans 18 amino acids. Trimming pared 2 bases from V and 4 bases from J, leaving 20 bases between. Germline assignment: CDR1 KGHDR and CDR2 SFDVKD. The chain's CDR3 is CATSDSHHRVTRYNEQFF. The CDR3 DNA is TGTGCCACCAGTGATTCCCACCACAGGGTCACTCGATACAATGAGCAGTTCTTC.

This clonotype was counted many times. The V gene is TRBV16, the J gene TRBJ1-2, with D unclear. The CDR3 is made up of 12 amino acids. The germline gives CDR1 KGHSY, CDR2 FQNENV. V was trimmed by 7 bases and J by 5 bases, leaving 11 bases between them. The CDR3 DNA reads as TGTGCCAGCACCACAGAGTCGTATGGCTACACCTTC. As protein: CASTTESYGYTF.

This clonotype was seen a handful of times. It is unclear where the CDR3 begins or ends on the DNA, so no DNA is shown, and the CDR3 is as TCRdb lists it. The CDR3 region is CASSVGVGNQPQNF. The rearrangement links TRBV9 to TRBJ1-5. Germline V lookup: CDR1 SGDLS, CDR2 YYNGEE. Inclusive of both ends, the CDR3 amounts to 14 amino acids.

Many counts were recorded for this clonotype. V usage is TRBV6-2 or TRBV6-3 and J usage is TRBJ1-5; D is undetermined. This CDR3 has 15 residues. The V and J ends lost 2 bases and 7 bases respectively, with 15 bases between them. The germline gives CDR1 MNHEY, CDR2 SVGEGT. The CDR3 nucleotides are TGTGCCAGCAGTTACCCGCATTGGCTAGGGCAGCCCCAGCATTTT. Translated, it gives CASSYPHWLGQPQHF.

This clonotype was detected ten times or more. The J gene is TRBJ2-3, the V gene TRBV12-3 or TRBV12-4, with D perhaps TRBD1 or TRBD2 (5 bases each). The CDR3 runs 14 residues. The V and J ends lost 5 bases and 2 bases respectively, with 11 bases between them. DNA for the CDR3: TGTGCCAGCAGTACCGGGACGTTCACAGATACGCAGTATTTT. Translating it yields CASSTGTFTDTQYF.

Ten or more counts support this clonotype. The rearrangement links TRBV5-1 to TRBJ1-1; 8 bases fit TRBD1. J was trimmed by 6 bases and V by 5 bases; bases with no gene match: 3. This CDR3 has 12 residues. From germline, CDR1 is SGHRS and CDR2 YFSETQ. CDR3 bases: TGCGCCAGCAGACCGGACAGGGCTGAAGCTTTCTTT. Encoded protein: CASRPDRAEAFF.

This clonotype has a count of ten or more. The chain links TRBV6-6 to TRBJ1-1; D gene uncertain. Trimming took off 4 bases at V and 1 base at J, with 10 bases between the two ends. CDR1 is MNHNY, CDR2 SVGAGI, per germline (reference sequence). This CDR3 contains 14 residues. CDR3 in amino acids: CASSSGGTNTEAFF. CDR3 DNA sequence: TGTGCCAGCAGTTCGGGTGGCACGAACACTGAAGCTTTCTTT.

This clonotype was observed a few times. This chain's CDR3 is CASSRDLAVGETQYF. In nucleotides, the CDR3 is TGCGCCAGCAGTCGGGACTTAGCGGTGGGAGAGACCCAGTACTTC. This chain links TRBV5-1 with TRBJ2-5; D might be TRBD2 (6 bases). The germline V and J ends were trimmed by 5 bases and 4 bases, with 18 bases remaining between them. This CDR3 has 15 residues. In germline, CDR1 is SGHRS, CDR2 YFSETQ. The full variable domain, its missing parts supplied by reference TRBV5-1 and TRBJ2-5, is KAGVTQTPRYLIKTRGQQVTLSCSPISGHRSVSWYQQTPGQGLQFLFEYFSETQRNKGNFPGRFSGRQFSNSRSEMNVSTLELGDSALYLCASSRDLAVGETQYFGPGTRLLVL.

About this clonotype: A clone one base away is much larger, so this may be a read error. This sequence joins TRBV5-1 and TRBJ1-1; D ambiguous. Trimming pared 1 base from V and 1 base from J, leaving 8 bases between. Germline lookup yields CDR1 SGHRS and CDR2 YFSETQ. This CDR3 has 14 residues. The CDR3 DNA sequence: TGCGCCAGCAGCTTGCGGGAAGAGAACACTGAAGCTTTCTTT. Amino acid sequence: CASSLREENTEAFF.